This T cell receptor beta chain derives from a study of cytomegalovirus exposure and HLA in healthy donors. Primers included in the PCR were 60 Vbeta and 13 Jbeta primers. TCRdb keeps only in-frame clones here, not all; method: immunoSEQ multiplex PCR. Of about 91,000 clones in the sample, around 60% are singletons; the top ten hold around 2%. The length of the CDR3 is 16 residues. Germline V lookup: CDR1 SGHNT, CDR2 YYREEE (reference sequence). Trimming took 5 bases from V and 0 from J, leaving 16 bases between them. This TCR was sampled from a human donor in good health. This chain links TRBV5-4 with TRBJ2-3; TRBD2 might be the D (6 bases). Sequenced: PBMCs. In DNA form, the CDR3 reads TGTGCCAGCAGAAGAGGCGGAGGGGTTAGCACAGATACGCAGTATTTT. It yields the protein CASRRGGGVSTDTQYF. Together with reference TRBV5-4 and TRBJ2-3, the CDR3 gives the full variable domain: ETGVTQSPTHLIKTRGQQVTLRCSSQSGHNTVSWYQQALGQGPQFIFQYYREEENGRGNFPPRFSGLQFPNYSSELNVNALELDDSALYLCASRRGGGVSTDTQYFGPGTRLTVL.